These T cell receptor beta chains were read from a single sample in a study of CD8+CD57+ T cells in acquired aplastic anemia. TCRdb re-called the reads with MiXCR, one entry per CDR3 protein. The sample contains approximately 120,000 distinct CDR3 sequences, less than 50% of which appear only once. The material sequenced was sorted CD4+, CD8+, or CD8+CD57+ T cells (not recorded which) from PBMCs. The receptors shown here come from a human donor with aplastic anemia. Both conserved end residues are part of each CDR3. The D gene is left open where the match is weak. Clone size is not always given. Where it is, it says once, few, many or a class for expanded clones.

.,TRBJ2-3,few,TRBV15,TGTGCCACCAGCAGAGATGCAGATACGCAGTATTTT,CATSRDADTQYF
.,TRBJ1-5,many,TRBV5-1,TGCGCCAGCAGCTTGGTTGGGGGCAATCAGCCCCAGCATTTT,CASSLVGGNQPQHF
.,TRBJ1-2,many,TRBV5-1,TGCGCCAGCACCTTAAATGGGGGCCGTGGCTACACCTTC,CASTLNGGRGYTF
.,TRBJ1-3,many,TRBV2,TGTGCCAGCAGTGAGGGGGCTAGAAACACCATATATTTT,CASSEGARNTIYF
TRBD2,TRBJ2-1,many,TRBV9,TGTGCCAGCAGCGTAGAGTGGACTAGCGGGGGGATGTTCTTC,CASSVEWTSGGMFF
TRBD1,TRBJ1-6,many,TRBV20-1,TGCAGTGCTAGAGTGTCAGGGGGTTCGGCCCTCCACTTT,CSARVSGGSALHF
TRBD2,TRBJ2-7,.,TRBV20-1,TGCAGTGCCCCCAGTAGCGGGGGGGCCTACGAGCAGTACTTC,CSAPSSGGAYEQYF
TRBD2,TRBJ2-5,many,TRBV27,TGTGCCAGCAGTCCGGGACTACCCCGGAAGACCCAGTACTTC,CASSPGLPRKTQYF
.,TRBJ2-4,many,TRBV20-1,TGCAGTGCTAGAGTGTCGGGGCGGACCAAAAACATTCAGTACTTC,CSARVSGRTKNIQYF
.,TRBJ2-5,.,TRBV7-6,TGTGCCAGCAGCTTAGGGGGTAAAGAGACCCAGTACTTC,CASSLGGKETQYF
.,TRBJ1-2,.,TRBV7-2,TGTGCCAGCAGCTATTCCCTCGGAAATGGCTACACCTTC,CASSYSLGNGYTF
.,TRBJ2-2,.,TRBV10-3,TGTGCCAGCAGGAAGACTGGTTATGGGGTGCCCGGGGAGCTGTTTTTT,CASRKTGYGVPGELFF
.,TRBJ2-5,.,TRBV27,TGTGCCAGCAGTTTATCAGGGGGGGGAGAGACCCAGTACTTC,CASSLSGGGETQYF
TRBD1,TRBJ2-3,.,TRBV19,TGTGCCAGTAGTATGGGACAGGGGGCAGATACGCAGTATTTT,CASSMGQGADTQYF
.,TRBJ1-1,many,TRBV4-2,TGTGCCAGCAGCCTCGATCATGGGCGTCAAGCTTTCTTT,CASSLDHGRQAFF
.,TRBJ2-7,few,TRBV24-1,TGTGCCACCAGTGCAGGAATCCACGAGCAGTACTTC,CATSAGIHEQYF
.,TRBJ1-2,.,TRBV4-1,TGCGCCAGCAGCCAAGATGCAGGTGGTTATGGCTACACCTTC,CASSQDAGGYGYTF
.,TRBJ1-4,many,TRBV5-1,TGCGCCAGCAGCTTCGGTCGTAAAGGGGGTGAAAAACTGTTTTTT,CASSFGRKGGEKLFF
.,TRBJ2-5,many,TRBV6-2/TRBV6-3,TGTGCCAGCACCTCATCTGGGGGGGAGACCCAGTACTTC,CASTSSGGETQYF
.,TRBJ1-6,many,TRBV20-1,TGCAGTGCTAGAGATCGAATAGGGGGCTATAATTCACCCCTCCACTTT,CSARDRIGGYNSPLHF
TRBD2,TRBJ2-5,many,TRBV20-1,TGCAGTGCTAGAGATGCGGGGGGGCGAGAGACCCAGTACTTC,CSARDAGGRETQYF
TRBD1,TRBJ1-2,many,TRBV3-1,TGTGCCAGCAGCGAAAGAGACAGGGGCGTCTATGGCTACACCTTC,CASSERDRGVYGYTF
.,TRBJ1-6,many,TRBV20-1,TGCAGTGCTAGAGATAACCCGGGCAACTATTCACCCCTCCACTTT,CSARDNPGNYSPLHF
.,TRBJ2-4,.,TRBV15,TGTGCCACCAGCCAGGATGACAACATTCAGTACTTC,CATSQDDNIQYF
TRBD2,TRBJ2-7,.,TRBV20-1,TGCAGTGCTAGAGACCCCTCGACTGGCGGGAGGGAGAGGTACGAGCAGTACTTC,CSARDPSTGGRERYEQYF
TRBD2,TRBJ2-5,.,TRBV28,TGTGCCAGTCAATCAATCGCGGGGGGGCGACAAGAGACCCAGTACTTC,CASQSIAGGRQETQYF
.,TRBJ1-5,.,TRBV9,TGCGCCAGCAGCGTAGGCACAAATAGCAATCAGCCCCAGCATTTT,CASSVGTNSNQPQHF
.,TRBJ2-1,.,TRBV6-5,TGTGCCAGCAGTTACCTGGGGAATGAGCAGTTCTTC,CASSYLGNEQFF
.,TRBJ2-5,once,TRBV2,TGTGCCAGCAGTCCGTACACTAGCTTGGAGACCCAGTACTTC,CASSPYTSLETQYF
TRBD1,TRBJ2-5,many,TRBV24-1,TGTGCCACCAGTGACCCTCGACCGACAGGGAAGGAAGAGACCCAGTACTTC,CATSDPRPTGKEETQYF
.,TRBJ2-7,many,TRBV7-4,TGTGCCAGCAGCTCGTGTCCCTACGAGCAGTACTTC,CASSSCPYEQYF
.,TRBJ1-2,many,TRBV20-1,TGCAGTGCTAGAGCAGGGGTCACTAACTATGGCTACACCTTC,CSARAGVTNYGYTF
TRBD1,TRBJ2-7,.,TRBV10-1,TGCGCCAGCAGTGCCTTAGGACAGGGCTACGAGCAGTACTTC,CASSALGQGYEQYF
.,TRBJ1-2,many,TRBV12-3/TRBV12-4,TGTGCCAGCACCAGTTTAGTCACTGGCTACACCTTC,CASTSLVTGYTF
.,TRBJ2-2,many,TRBV19,TGTGCCAGTAGTATAAGGACAGCCACCGGGGAGCTGTTTTTT,CASSIRTATGELFF
.,TRBJ1-3,few,TRBV9,TGTGCCAGCAGCGTAGAGGGACGGAGGAACTCTGGAAACACCATATATTTT,CASSVEGRRNSGNTIYF
.,TRBJ1-1,many,TRBV9,TGTGCCAGCACCCTGAACACTGAAGCTTTCTTT,CASTLNTEAFF
.,TRBJ1-5,many,TRBV10-3,TGTGCCATCAGTGCGGGGGCAGAAAGGGGAGGCCATCAGCCCCAGCATTTT,CAISAGAERGGHQPQHF
.,TRBJ1-1,.,TRBV6-1,TGTGCCAGCAGCCAATCGACAGAGAACACTGAAGCTTTCTTT,CASSQSTENTEAFF
TRBD1,TRBJ1-6,.,TRBV2,TGTGCCAGCAGCAAGCTGACAGGGGAGAATTCACCCCTCCACTTT,CASSKLTGENSPLHF
TRBD1,TRBJ1-2,.,TRBV18,TGTGCCAGCTCACAGGCCAGAGGGACAGGGAACTATGGCTACACCTTC,CASSQARGTGNYGYTF
.,TRBJ2-1,.,TRBV2,TGTGCCAGCAGTGCCACGTGGAATGAGCAGTTCTTC,CASSATWNEQFF
TRBD2,TRBJ2-5,once,TRBV19,TGTGCCAGCCGTCCCGGGACTAAGGAGACCCAGTACTTC,CASRPGTKETQYF
TRBD1,TRBJ2-1,.,TRBV20-1,TGCAGTGCTGAGACAGGGTCTCGCTACAATAAGCAGTTCTTC,CSAETGSRYNKQFF
TRBD1,TRBJ1-2,.,TRBV7-9,TGTGCCAGCAGCTTAAGGGACAGGGCCTATGGCTACACCTTC,CASSLRDRAYGYTF
.,TRBJ2-5,many,TRBV6-1,TGTGCCAGCAGTCCTCGGGGTAGGACCCAGTACTTC,CASSPRGRTQYF
TRBD2,TRBJ2-3,.,TRBV12-3/TRBV12-4,TGTGCCAGCAGTACAGGACTAGCGGGGGCCTTTCTCACAGATACGCAGTATTTT,CASSTGLAGAFLTDTQYF
.,TRBJ2-2,few,TRBV2,TGTGCCAGCAGTGGGTCTAGCCACACCGGGGAGCTGTTTTTT,CASSGSSHTGELFF
.,TRBJ2-5,many,TRBV3-1,TGTGCCAGCAGCCAAGGAGAAGAGACCCAGTACTTC,CASSQGEETQYF
.,TRBJ2-3,.,TRBV29-1,TGCAGCGTTGGGTTCACGGATGCGCAGTATTTT,CSVGFTDAQYF
TRBD1,TRBJ2-7,many,TRBV9,TGTGCCAGCAGCGTAGACCCAGGGGGCTCCTACGAGCAGTACTTC,CASSVDPGGSYEQYF
.,TRBJ1-2,.,TRBV2,TGTGCCAGCAGAAACGGGACTGCGAGGCATGGCTACACCTTC,CASRNGTARHGYTF
.,TRBJ2-5,few,TRBV7-9,TGTGCCAGCAGCCATCAGCGGTTGGAGACCCAGTACTTC,CASSHQRLETQYF
.,TRBJ2-1,many,TRBV7-2,TGTGCCAGCAGCTTAGAGACGGCTGAGCAGTTCTTC,CASSLETAEQFF
.,TRBJ2-1,few,TRBV5-4,TGTGCCAGCAGCTCGAAGACAGGTTTCTCCTACAATGAGCAGTTCTTC,CASSSKTGFSYNEQFF
.,TRBJ1-6,many,TRBV6-1,TGTGCCAGCAGTGATACCCAGTACCTCAATTCACCCCTCCACTTT,CASSDTQYLNSPLHF
.,TRBJ1-1,many,TRBV5-4,TGTGCCAGCAGCCCAGGCAGTATGGACACTGAAGCTTTCTTT,CASSPGSMDTEAFF
TRBD1,TRBJ2-7,.,TRBV9,TGTGCCAGCAGCGCAGGGGCGGGACAGGGGATCCACGAGCAGTACTTC,CASSAGAGQGIHEQYF
TRBD1,TRBJ1-2,few,TRBV27,TGTGCCAGCAGTTTATCAGGGACAGCAACCCGCTATGGCTACACCTTC,CASSLSGTATRYGYTF